These 22 T cell receptor beta chains came from one sample sequenced in a study of blood T cell repertoires in COVID-19. This table comes from immunoSEQ multiplex PCR, and its TCRdb copy is limited to in-frame clones, with some not included. Here the sample spans about 160,000 clones, roughly 82% being singletons. Source material: peripheral blood. The receptor source for this set is a man in his 70s with acute or convalescent COVID-19.

The J gene is TRBJ2-1, the V gene TRBV7-6; a possible D gene is TRBD2 (6 bases). Germline CDR1 and CDR2: SGHVS and FNYEAQ. The V and J ends lost 5 bases and 5 bases respectively, with 13 bases between them. This CDR3 comprises 14 residues. CDR3 in amino acids: CASSPRGGNNEQFF. CDR3 sequence (DNA): TGTGCCAGCAGCCCCCGGGGCGGGAACAATGAGCAGTTCTTC.

The chain employs TRBV28 and TRBJ2-7; 8 bases map to TRBD2. This CDR3 comprises 15 residues. Germline assignment: CDR1 MDHEN and CDR2 SYDVKM. V lost 4 bases, J lost 3 bases, and 8 bases stayed unmatched. The CDR3 nucleotides read TGTGCCAGCAGTTCGGTTGCCGGGGGGGGCTACGAGCAGTACTTC. As protein: CASSSVAGGGYEQYF.

The genes are TRBV7-2 and TRBJ2-5, with TRBD2 as a possible D gene (6 bases). V was clipped by 2 bases and J by 5 bases, with 12 bases between them. The CDR3 has 14 amino acids. The germline gives CDR1 SGHTA, CDR2 FQGNSA. CDR3 protein: CASSLFGGEETQYF. CDR3 DNA: TGTGCCAGCAGCTTATTTGGAGGGGAGGAGACCCAGTACTTC.

J is TRBJ2-7 and V is TRBV6-5; TRBD2 agrees at 8 bases. J lost 2 bases, V lost 10 bases, and 13 bases had no gene match. Germline assignment: CDR1 MNHEY and CDR2 SVGAGI. The CDR3 consists of 15 residues. The CDR3 bases are TGTGCCATTATTCTTACCGGGACTAGAACCTACGAGCAGTACTTC. It translates to CAIILTGTRTYEQYF.

The J gene is TRBJ1-3, the V gene TRBV19; no clear D gene. In germline, CDR1 is LNHDA, CDR2 SQIVND (reference sequence). V lost 11 bases and J 4 bases, leaving 12 bases between the germline ends. The CDR3 has 12 amino acids. In nucleotides, the CDR3 is TGTGCCGCCGCGGGGTCAGGAAACACCATATATTTT. This translates into CAAAGSGNTIYF.

The chain carries TRBV19 and TRBJ2-1, with TRBD2 matching over 13 bases. Trimming removed 5 bases from V and 4 bases from J; junction bases left unmatched: 2. The V gene's germline CDR1 is LNHDA and CDR2 SQIVND (reference sequence). The CDR3 has 15 amino acids. This CDR3 reads CASSRGLAGYNEQFF. In DNA, the CDR3 is TGTGCCAGTAGTCGGGGACTAGCGGGGTACAATGAGCAGTTCTTC.

CDR3 nucleotide sequence: TGCGCCAGCAGCGCCGGGACACCCCGACCGAACACTGAAGCTTTCTTT. This encodes CASSAGTPRPNTEAFF. The J gene is TRBJ1-1, the V gene TRBV5-1; maybe TRBD1 (6 bases). CDR3 length: 16 residues. Trimming shortened V by 4 bases and J by 1 base, and 17 bases separated the two germline ends. CDR1 SGHRS and CDR2 YFSETQ come from the germline V gene.

In its sample, this clone was seen once. CDR3 loop: CASSVLAGEGTDTQYF. The CDR3 DNA is TGTGCCAGCAGCGTATTAGCGGGAGAGGGCACAGATACGCAGTATTTT. V usage is TRBV9 and J usage is TRBJ2-3; 9 bases line up with TRBD2. This CDR3 region has 16 residues. V lost 1 base, J lost 1 base, and 4 bases stayed unmatched. From germline, CDR1 is SGDLS and CDR2 YYNGEE.

The genes are TRBV6-5 and TRBJ2-5, with 8 bases that match TRBD1. The V gene end was trimmed by 6 bases and the J gene end by 5 bases; junction bases not matched to a gene: 5. CDR1 is MNHEY and CDR2 is SVGAGI in the germline V gene. The CDR3 is 13 amino acids. DNA for the CDR3: TGTGCCAGCAGCCTGGACAGGGATGAGACCCAGTACTTC. Translated: CASSLDRDETQYF.

This sequence joins TRBV12-3 or TRBV12-4 and TRBJ1-1; 7 nucleotides agree with TRBD1. The CDR3 is 13 amino acids. V gave up 7 bases and J gave up 8 bases; unmatched junction bases: 10. In DNA, the CDR3 is TGTGCCAGCACCACCACCCAGGGACAGGAAGCTTTCTTT. This gives the protein CASTTTQGQEAFF.

This CDR3 reads CASSLIPSYEQYF. The DNA of the CDR3 is TGTGCCAGCAGCTTAATCCCGTCGTACGAGCAGTACTTC. V and J are TRBV7-3 and TRBJ2-7; unclear D gene. V shed 1 base and J shed 4 bases, with 8 bases lying between them. Germline V lookup: CDR1 SGHTA, CDR2 FQGTGA. CDR3 length: 13 residues.

The chain combines TRBV6-6 with TRBJ1-3; tentatively, D is TRBD1 (6 bases). The CDR3 is 15 residues long. The germline V and J ends were trimmed by 7 bases and 4 bases, with 17 bases remaining between them. CDR1 MNHNY and CDR2 SVGAGI come from the germline V gene (reference sequence). The CDR3 bases are TGTGCCAGCACACCCCGGTCGGGGGGCGGAAACACCATATATTTT. It translates to CASTPRSGGGNTIYF.

The chain uses TRBV28 and TRBJ2-2, with D perhaps TRBD2 (5 bases). Germline V gives CDR1 MDHEN, CDR2 SYDVKM. There are 12 residues in the CDR3. V was cut by 8 bases and J by 6 bases, with 10 bases left in between. The CDR3 protein is CASRRAAGELFF. CDR3 DNA sequence: TGTGCCAGCCGGCGGGCCGCCGGGGAGCTGTTTTTT.

The V and J genes are TRBV28 and TRBJ1-5, with 9 bases lining up with TRBD1. In germline, CDR1 is MDHEN, CDR2 SYDVKM. The CDR3 has 15 residues. V shed 8 bases and J 4 bases; nucleotides not matched to a gene: 9. Here the CDR3 reads CASARDRAGNQPQHF. The CDR3 DNA reads TGTGCCAGCGCGAGGGACAGGGCGGGGAATCAGCCCCAGCATTTT.

The rearrangement joins TRBV5-1 to TRBJ2-2; perhaps TRBD1 as D (5 bases). There are 14 residues in the CDR3. V was trimmed by 6 bases and J by 2 bases, leaving 11 bases between them. Germline V gene data show CDR1 as SGHRS and CDR2 as YFSETQ. The CDR3 coding sequence is TGCGCCAGCAAACAGGAGCTTAACACCGGGGAGCTGTTTTTT. This gives the protein CASKQELNTGELFF.

The chain carries TRBV5-1 and TRBJ1-3; the D gene is possibly TRBD1 (5 bases). Trimming took off 5 bases at V and 2 bases at J, with 11 bases between the two ends. The CDR3 totals 14 residues. CDR1 is SGHRS and CDR2 is YFSETQ in the germline V gene. CDR3 amino acids: CASRPAQAGNTIYF. CDR3 DNA sequence: TGCGCCAGCAGGCCGGCACAGGCTGGAAACACCATATATTTT.

This clone was seen a single time. Different DNA sequences within this sample yield the same CDR3. This chain links TRBV6-1 with TRBJ1-1, with D perhaps TRBD1 (5 bases). The CDR3 extends over 14 amino acids. V lost 3 bases, J lost 0 bases, and 8 bases lay in between. Germline V gives CDR1 MNHNS, CDR2 SASEGT. The CDR3 sequence is CASSDRGLNTEAFF. The CDR3 nucleotides are TGTGCCAGCAGTGATAGGGGCCTGAACACTGAAGCTTTCTTT.

The rearrangement joins TRBV5-1 to TRBJ2-7; TRBD2 agrees at 9 bases. Germline CDR1 and CDR2: SGHRS and YFSETQ. The ends lost 0 bases at V and 3 bases at J; junction bases unmatched: 13. This CDR3 contains 18 residues. CDR3 bases: TGCGCCAGCAGCTTGGAAGGGGCTAGCGGGACTTTTCTCTACGAGCAGTACTTC. Its protein is CASSLEGASGTFLYEQYF.

In nucleotides, the CDR3 is TGTGCCAGCAGTGACAGGGGAAATACGCAGTATTTT. This translates into CASSDRGNTQYF. The V call is TRBV6-4, the J call TRBJ2-3; perhaps TRBD1 as D (5 bases). CDR1 and CDR2 (germline): MRHNA, SNTAGT. The CDR3 sequence is 12 residues long. The ends were cut back, 2 bases at V and 7 bases at J, with 7 bases in the middle.

A remark on this clone: An end of the junction does not agree with germline; a read error may underlie this. The gene calls are TRBV7-7 and TRBJ1-2; 9 bases fit TRBD1. This CDR3 comprises 15 residues. Germline V gives CDR1 SSHAT, CDR2 FNYEAQ (reference sequence). CDR3: CASSLRNRGRGGYTF. The CDR3 region has the DNA TGTGCTAGCAGCCTGAGAAACAGGGGGCGAGGAGGCTACACCTTC. Using reference TRBV7-7 and TRBJ1-2 for the parts outside the CDR3, the full variable domain is GAGVSQSPRYKVTKRGQDVTLRCDPISSHATLYWYQQALGQGPEFLTYFNYEAQPDKSGLPSDRFSAERPEGSISTLTIQRTEQRDSAMYRCASSLRNRGRGGYTFGSGTRLTVV.

The chain is built from TRBV7-2 and TRBJ2-3; TRBD2 aligns across 10 bases. In germline, CDR1 is SGHTA, CDR2 FQGNSA. This CDR3 is built from 16 residues. V was clipped by 3 bases and J by 2 bases; unmatched bases: 5. As DNA, the CDR3 is TGTGCCAGCAGCTTGGGGCTAGCGGGGGACACAGATACGCAGTATTTT. It translates to CASSLGLAGDTDTQYF.

The chain uses TRBV1 and TRBJ2-6; TRBD1 reflects the table's D call only, with no check against the DNA. TRBV1 is reported as a pseudogene. The CDR3 has 19 residues. In nucleotides, the CDR3 is TGCACCAGCAGCCTACCGACGGACAGCCTCATGTCTGGGGCCAACGTCCTGACTTTC. Amino acids: CTSSLPTDSLMSGANVLTF.